The sample holds a few counts of the clone carrying this T cell receptor (beta chain). The sample belongs to a study of tumor T cells in aggressive B-cell lymphoma. Profiling relied on immunoSEQ multiplex PCR, and the TCRdb table lists in-frame clones only, not all of them. Of roughly 3,000 clones in the sample, 85% to 90% were seen once. Per the germline V gene, CDR1 is KGHSY and CDR2 is FQNENV. CDR3 length equals 15 residues. Trimming cost V 5 bases and J 9 bases, with 20 bases left between them. The source material was tumor tissue. The chain carries TRBV16 and TRBJ1-5; D remains ambiguous. The receptor comes from an adult with diffuse large B cell lymphoma. The CDR3 region has the DNA TGTGCCAGCAGCGTCCCGGGTCCGGTGGAGGGGCCCCAGCATTTT. Translated, it gives CASSVPGPVEGPQHF.